Listed here is a single T cell receptor beta chain. This sample is part of a study of blood T cell repertoires in COVID-19. From germline, CDR1 is MNHEY and CDR2 SMNVEV (reference sequence). With 4 bases removed from V and 3 bases from J, the gap between germline ends came to 10 bases. The length of the CDR3 is 13 residues. Assay: immunoSEQ multiplex PCR; the TCRdb copy retains only in-frame clones and omits some. The repertoire has 200,000 to 300,000 clones, around 90% of them found once; the top ten carry over 4%. The chain couples TRBV27 to TRBJ2-7; TRBD2 is a possible D gene (5 bases). The receptor was isolated from a woman aged 60-75 years with COVID-19, enrolled during active disease. Specimen: peripheral blood. This CDR3 is CASSSGGLYEQYF. The CDR3 region has the DNA TGTGCCAGCAGTTCCGGAGGTCTCTACGAGCAGTACTTC.